This T cell receptor beta chain stems from a study of T cell repertoires in cytomegalovirus infection. Study details: Matching HLA type, along with CMV infection, was indicated by public TCR beta signatures. Study-wide findings and caveats: It was HLA-C-restricted CMV-specific TCR beta clonotypes that dominated the response ex vivo.

One entry per CDR3 protein, called by TCRdb with MiXCR from the reads. The table lists about 530,000 distinct CDR3 sequences, 26% of them singletons, with approximately 13% in the top ten. V shed 5 bases and J shed 9 bases, with 24 bases lying between them. The CDR3 loop spans 16 amino acids. Only a few counts were recorded for this clonotype. The antigen remains undetermined. This receptor was obtained from a human donor in good health (CMV status not recorded). Some clones in this sample may be carry-over from other donors' samples. Sequenced sample: PBMCs. V and J are TRBV12-3 or TRBV12-4 and TRBJ2-3, with D possibly being TRBD2 (6 bases). The CDR3 coding sequence is TGTGCCAGCAGTCCTTTTAGGGTGAGCGGAGGAGGGACGCAGTATTTT. Its translation: CASSPFRVSGGGTQYF.